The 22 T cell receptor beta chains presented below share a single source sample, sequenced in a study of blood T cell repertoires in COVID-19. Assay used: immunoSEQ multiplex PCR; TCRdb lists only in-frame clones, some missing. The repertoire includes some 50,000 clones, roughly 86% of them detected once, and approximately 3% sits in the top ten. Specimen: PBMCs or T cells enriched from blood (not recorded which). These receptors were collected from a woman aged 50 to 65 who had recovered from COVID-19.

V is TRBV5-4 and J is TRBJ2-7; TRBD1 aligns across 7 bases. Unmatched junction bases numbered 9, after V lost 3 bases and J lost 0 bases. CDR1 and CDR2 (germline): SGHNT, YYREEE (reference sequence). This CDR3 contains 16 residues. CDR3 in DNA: TGTGCCAGCAGCTCCGCGCCACAGGGGATCTCCTACGAGCAGTACTTC. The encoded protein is CASSSAPQGISYEQYF.

CDR3 DNA: TGCGCCAGCAGCCCGGGACAGGACCCCTCAGACTATGGCTACACCTTC. It translates to CASSPGQDPSDYGYTF. V and J are TRBV5-1 and TRBJ1-2; 8 nucleotides agree with TRBD1. Looked up from germline, CDR1 is SGHRS and CDR2 is YFSETQ. The ends lost 4 bases at V and 3 bases at J; junction bases unmatched: 11. CDR3 length equals 16 residues.

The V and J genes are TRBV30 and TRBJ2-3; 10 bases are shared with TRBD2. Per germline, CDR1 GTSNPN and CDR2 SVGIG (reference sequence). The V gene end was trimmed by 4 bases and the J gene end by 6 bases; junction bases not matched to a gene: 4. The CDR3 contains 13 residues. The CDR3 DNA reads TGTGCCTGGACTAGCGGGGGTTCGGATACGCAGTATTTT. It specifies CAWTSGGSDTQYF.

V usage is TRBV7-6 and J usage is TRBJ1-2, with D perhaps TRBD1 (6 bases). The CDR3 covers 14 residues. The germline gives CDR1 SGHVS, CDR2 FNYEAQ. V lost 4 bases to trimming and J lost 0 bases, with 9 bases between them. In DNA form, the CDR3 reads TGTGCCAGCAGCTCAGGACAGACTAACTATGGCTACACCTTC. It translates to CASSSGQTNYGYTF.

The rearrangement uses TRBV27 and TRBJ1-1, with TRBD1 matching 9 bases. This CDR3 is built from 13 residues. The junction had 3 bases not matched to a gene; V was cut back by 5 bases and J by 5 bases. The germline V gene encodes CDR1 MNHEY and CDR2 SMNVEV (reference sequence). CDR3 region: CASSTGGWTEAFF. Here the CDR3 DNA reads TGTGCCAGCAGTACAGGGGGCTGGACTGAAGCTTTCTTT.

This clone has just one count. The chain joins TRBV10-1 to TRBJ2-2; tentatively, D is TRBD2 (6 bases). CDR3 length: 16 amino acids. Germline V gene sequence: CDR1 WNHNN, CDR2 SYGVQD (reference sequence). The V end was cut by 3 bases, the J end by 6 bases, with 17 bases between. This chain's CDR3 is CASSERVAAFAGELFF. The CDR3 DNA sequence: TGCGCCAGCAGTGAACGGGTAGCGGCTTTCGCCGGGGAGCTGTTTTTT.

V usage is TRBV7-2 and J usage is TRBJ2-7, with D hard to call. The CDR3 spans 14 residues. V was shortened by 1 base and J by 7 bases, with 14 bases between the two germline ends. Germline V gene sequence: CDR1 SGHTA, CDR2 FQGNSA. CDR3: CASSLDSTTREQYF. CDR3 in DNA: TGTGCCAGCAGCTTAGATAGCACAACAAGGGAGCAGTACTTC.

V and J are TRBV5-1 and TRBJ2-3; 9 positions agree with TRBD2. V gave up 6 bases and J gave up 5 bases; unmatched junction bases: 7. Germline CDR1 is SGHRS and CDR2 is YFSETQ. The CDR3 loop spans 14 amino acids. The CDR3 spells CASTERGARDTQYF. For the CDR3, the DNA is TGCGCCAGCACGGAGCGGGGGGCCCGAGATACGCAGTATTTT.

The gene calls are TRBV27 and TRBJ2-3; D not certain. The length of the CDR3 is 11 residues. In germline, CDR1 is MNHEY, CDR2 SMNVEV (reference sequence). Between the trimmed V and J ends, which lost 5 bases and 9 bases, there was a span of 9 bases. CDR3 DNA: TGTGCCAGCAGTGACTTCCGGACGCAGTATTTT. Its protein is CASSDFRTQYF.

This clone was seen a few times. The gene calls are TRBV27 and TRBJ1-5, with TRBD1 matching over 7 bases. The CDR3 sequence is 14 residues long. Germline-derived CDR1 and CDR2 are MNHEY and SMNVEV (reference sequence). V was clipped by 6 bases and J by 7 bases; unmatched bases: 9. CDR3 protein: CASRDLQGQQPQHF. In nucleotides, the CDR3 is TGTGCCAGCAGGGACTTACAGGGGCAGCAGCCCCAGCATTTT.

The CDR3 DNA reads TGTGCCAGCAGTGGACAGGCGAGGGAAAAACTGTTTTTT. Amino acids: CASSGQAREKLFF. V and J are TRBV12-3 or TRBV12-4 and TRBJ1-4, with TRBD1 matching 7 bases. This CDR3 spans 13 amino acids. J was trimmed by 8 bases and V by 5 bases; bases with no gene match: 5.

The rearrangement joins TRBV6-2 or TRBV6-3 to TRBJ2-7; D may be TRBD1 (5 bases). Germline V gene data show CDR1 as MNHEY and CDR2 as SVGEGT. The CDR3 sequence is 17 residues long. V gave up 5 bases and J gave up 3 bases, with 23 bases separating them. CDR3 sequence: CASSAQGSVGLYYEQYF. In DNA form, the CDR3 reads TGTGCCAGCAGTGCGCAGGGCAGCGTGGGGCTCTACTACGAGCAGTACTTC.

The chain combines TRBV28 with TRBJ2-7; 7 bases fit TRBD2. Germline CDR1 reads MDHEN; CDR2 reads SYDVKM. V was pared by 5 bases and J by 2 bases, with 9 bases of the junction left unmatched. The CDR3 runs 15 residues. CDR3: CASSTPLAEPYEQYF. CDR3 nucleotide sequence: TGTGCCAGCAGTACTCCCCTAGCGGAACCCTACGAGCAGTACTTC.

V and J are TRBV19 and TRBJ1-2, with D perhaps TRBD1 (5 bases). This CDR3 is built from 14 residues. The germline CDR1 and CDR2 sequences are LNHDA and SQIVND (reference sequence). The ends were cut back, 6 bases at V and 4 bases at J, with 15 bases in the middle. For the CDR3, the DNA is TGTGCCAGTAGGAAACAACAGGACCTCTATGGCTACACCTTC. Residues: CASRKQQDLYGYTF.

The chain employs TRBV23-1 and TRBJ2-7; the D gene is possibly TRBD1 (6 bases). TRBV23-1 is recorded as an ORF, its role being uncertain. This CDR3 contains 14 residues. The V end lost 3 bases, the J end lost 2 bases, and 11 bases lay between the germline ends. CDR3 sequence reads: CASSQSTGPYEQYF. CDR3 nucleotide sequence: TGCGCCAGCAGTCAGTCGACAGGCCCCTACGAGCAGTACTTC.

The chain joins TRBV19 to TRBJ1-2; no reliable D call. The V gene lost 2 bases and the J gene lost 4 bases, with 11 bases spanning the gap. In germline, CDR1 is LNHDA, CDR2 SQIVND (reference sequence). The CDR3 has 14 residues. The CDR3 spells CASSISRSVYGYTF. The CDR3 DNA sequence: TGTGCCAGTAGTATAAGTAGGAGCGTCTATGGCTACACCTTC.

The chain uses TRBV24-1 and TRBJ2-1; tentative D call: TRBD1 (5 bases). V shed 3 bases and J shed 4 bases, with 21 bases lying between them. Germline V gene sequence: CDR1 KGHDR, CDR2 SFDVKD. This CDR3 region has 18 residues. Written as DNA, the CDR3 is TGTGCCACCAGTGATCTGAGAACCGACAGAGCAGGGTACAATGAGCAGTTCTTC. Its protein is CATSDLRTDRAGYNEQFF.

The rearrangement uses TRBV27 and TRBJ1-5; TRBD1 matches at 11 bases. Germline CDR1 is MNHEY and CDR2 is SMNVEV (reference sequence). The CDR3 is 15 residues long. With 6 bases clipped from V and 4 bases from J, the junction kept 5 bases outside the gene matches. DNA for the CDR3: TGTGCCAGCAGAGGGACAGGGGGGGAAAATCAGCCCCAGCATTTT. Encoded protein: CASRGTGGENQPQHF.

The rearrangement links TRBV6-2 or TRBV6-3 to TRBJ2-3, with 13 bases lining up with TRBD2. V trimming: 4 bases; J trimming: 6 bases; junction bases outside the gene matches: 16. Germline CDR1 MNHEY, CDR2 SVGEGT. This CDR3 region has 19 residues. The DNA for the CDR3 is TGTGCCAGCAGTTCGGATTACCTCGGACTAGCGGGAGTTTTGGATACGCAGTATTTT. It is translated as CASSSDYLGLAGVLDTQYF.

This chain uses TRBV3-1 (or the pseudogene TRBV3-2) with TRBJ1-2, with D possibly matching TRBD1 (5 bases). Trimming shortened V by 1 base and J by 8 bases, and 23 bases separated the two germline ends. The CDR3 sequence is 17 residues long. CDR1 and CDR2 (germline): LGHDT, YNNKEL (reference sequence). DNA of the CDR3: TGTGCCAGCAGCCAAGGATCCGCTGCCGACAGAGCTATGGGCTACACCTTC. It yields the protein CASSQGSAADRAMGYTF.

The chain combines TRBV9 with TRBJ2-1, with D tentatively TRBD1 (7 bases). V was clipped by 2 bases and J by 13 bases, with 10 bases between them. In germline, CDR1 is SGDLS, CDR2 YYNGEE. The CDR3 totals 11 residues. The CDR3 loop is CASSVRGDQFF. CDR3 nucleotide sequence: TGTGCCAGCAGCGTCAGGGGGGACCAGTTCTTC.

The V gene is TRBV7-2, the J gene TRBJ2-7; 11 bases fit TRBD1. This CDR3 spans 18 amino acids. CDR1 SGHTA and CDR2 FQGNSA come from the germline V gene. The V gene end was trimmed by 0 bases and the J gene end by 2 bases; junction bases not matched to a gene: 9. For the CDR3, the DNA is TGTGCCAGCAGCTTAGCAACGACCGGGACAGGGGGGGCCTACGAGCAGTACTTC. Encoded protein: CASSLATTGTGGAYEQYF.